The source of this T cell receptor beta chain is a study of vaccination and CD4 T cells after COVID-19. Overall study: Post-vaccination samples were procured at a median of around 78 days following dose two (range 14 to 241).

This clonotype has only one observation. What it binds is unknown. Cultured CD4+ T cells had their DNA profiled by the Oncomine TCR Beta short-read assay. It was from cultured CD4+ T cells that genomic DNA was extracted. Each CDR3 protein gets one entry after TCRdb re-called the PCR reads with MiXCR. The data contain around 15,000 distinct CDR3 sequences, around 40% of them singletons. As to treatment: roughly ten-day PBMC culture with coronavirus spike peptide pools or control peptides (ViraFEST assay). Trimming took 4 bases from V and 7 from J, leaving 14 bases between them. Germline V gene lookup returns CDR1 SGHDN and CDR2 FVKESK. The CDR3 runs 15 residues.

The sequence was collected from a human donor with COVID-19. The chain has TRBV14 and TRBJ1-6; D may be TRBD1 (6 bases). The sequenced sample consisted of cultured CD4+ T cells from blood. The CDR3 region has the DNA TGTGCCAGCAGCCTAACTCGGACAGCCAATTCACCCCTCCACTTT. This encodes CASSLTRTANSPLHF.